This TCR beta chain originates from a study of T cell responses to AZD1222 COVID-19 vaccine. About the study: Second-dose intervals of approximately 4 or approximately 12 weeks were pooled.

General observations from the study: Unmutated variant regions reportedly attract nearly half of all spike-specific TCRs.

Produced via immunoSEQ multiplex PCR; TCRdb's table is partial and in-frame only. This sample has around 120,000 clones, with around 89% found just once. The V gene's germline CDR1 is MNHEY and CDR2 SVGEGT. This CDR3 comprises 16 residues. The V end was cut by 2 bases, the J end by 4 bases, with 17 bases between. Turning to this clone: Its target is not known.

This material consisted of peripheral blood, taken on day 0 of AZD1222 vaccination. The chain has TRBV6-2 or TRBV6-3 and TRBJ1-1, with a tentative D call TRBD1 (5 bases). The source of this sequence is an adult in good health. In nucleotides, the CDR3 is TGTGCCAGCAGTTACGGGCAGGGATGGAGAGGCACTGAAGCTTTCTTT. The encoded protein is CASSYGQGWRGTEAFF.